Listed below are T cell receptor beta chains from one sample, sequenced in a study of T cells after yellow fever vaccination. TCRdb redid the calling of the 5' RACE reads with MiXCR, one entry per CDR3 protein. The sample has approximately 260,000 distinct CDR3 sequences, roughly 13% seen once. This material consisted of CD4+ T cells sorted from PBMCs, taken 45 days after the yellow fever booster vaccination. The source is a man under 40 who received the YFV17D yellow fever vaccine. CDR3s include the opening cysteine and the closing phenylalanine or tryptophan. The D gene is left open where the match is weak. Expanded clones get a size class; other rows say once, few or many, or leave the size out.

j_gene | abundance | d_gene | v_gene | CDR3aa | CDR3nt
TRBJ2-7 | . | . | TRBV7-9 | CASSGDQGQYF | TGTGCCAGCAGCGGAGACCAAGGGCAGTACTTC
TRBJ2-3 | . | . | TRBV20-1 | CSASSGGQFSDTQYF | TGCAGTGCTAGCTCCGGCGGTCAGTTTTCAGATACGCAGTATTTT
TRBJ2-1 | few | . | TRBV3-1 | CASSQTASSYNEQFF | TGTGCCAGCAGCCAAACGGCCAGCTCCTACAATGAGCAGTTCTTC
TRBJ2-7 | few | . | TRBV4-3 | CASSVLRGSEQYF | TGCGCCAGCAGTGTCCTCAGGGGATCCGAGCAGTACTTC
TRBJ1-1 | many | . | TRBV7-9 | CASSLENTEAFF | TGTGCCAGCAGCCTGGAGAACACTGAAGCTTTCTTT
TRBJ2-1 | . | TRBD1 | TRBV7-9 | CASSSRTGAYNEQFF | TGTGCCAGCAGCTCTCGGACAGGGGCCTACAATGAGCAGTTCTTC
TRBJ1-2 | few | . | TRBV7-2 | CASSLSGGYTF | TGTGCCAGCAGCTTGTCTGGCGGCTACACCTTC
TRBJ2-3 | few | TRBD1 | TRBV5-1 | CASSLELAGGADTQYF | TGCGCCAGCAGCTTGGAGTTGGCAGGGGGCGCAGATACGCAGTATTTT
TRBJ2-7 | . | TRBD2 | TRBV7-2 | CASSLAGTTTYEQYF | TGTGCCAGCAGCTTAGCCGGGACTACCACCTACGAGCAGTACTTC
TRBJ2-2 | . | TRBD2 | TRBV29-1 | CSVITSGRVTGELFF | TGCAGCGTGATTACTAGCGGGAGGGTCACCGGGGAGCTGTTTTTT
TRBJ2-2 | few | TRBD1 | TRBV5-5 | CASSWGQTNTGELFF | TGTGCCAGCAGCTGGGGACAGACGAACACCGGGGAGCTGTTTTTT
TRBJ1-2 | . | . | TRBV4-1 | CASSQGGGTRYGYTF | TGCGCCAGCAGCCAAGGCGGGGGCACCCGCTATGGCTACACCTTC
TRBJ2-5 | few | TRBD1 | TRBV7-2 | CASSPGQGRETQYF | TGTGCCAGCAGCCCAGGACAGGGCCGCGAGACCCAGTACTTC
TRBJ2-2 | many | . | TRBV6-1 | CASRESSTGELFF | TGTGCCAGCCGCGAAAGTAGCACCGGGGAGCTGTTTTTT
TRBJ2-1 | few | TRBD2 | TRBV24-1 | CATSDFSGREEFF | TGTGCCACCAGTGATTTTAGCGGGAGAGAGGAGTTCTTC
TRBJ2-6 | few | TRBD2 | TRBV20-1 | CSARKAGAGANVLTF | TGCAGTGCTAGGAAGGCGGGGGCTGGGGCCAACGTCCTGACTTTC
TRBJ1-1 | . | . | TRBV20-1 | CSSGRDTEAFF | TGCAGTTCTGGGCGGGACACTGAAGCTTTCTTT
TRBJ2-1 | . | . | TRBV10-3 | CAISGDLDSREQFF | TGTGCCATCAGCGGCGATTTGGACAGTCGTGAGCAGTTCTTC
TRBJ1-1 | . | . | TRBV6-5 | CASSYSGGNTEAFF | TGTGCCAGCAGTTACTCGGGGGGGAACACTGAAGCTTTCTTT
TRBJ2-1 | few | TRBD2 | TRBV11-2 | CASSLEYFSGRSYNEQFF | TGTGCCAGCAGCTTAGAGTATTTTAGCGGGAGATCCTACAATGAGCAGTTCTTC
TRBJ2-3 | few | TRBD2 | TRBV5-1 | CASSERTSGRADTQYF | TGCGCCAGCAGCGAGAGGACTAGCGGGAGAGCAGATACGCAGTATTTT
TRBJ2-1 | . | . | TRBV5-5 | CASSLGLVSGVAQFF | TGTGCCAGCAGCTTGGGACTAGTCTCGGGAGTTGCGCAGTTCTTC
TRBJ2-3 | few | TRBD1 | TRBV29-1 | CSGGQAKKDTQYF | TGCAGCGGGGGACAGGCGAAGAAAGATACGCAGTATTTT
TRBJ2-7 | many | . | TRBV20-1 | CSATRPMLSDEQYF | TGCAGTGCCACCCGACCCATGCTGAGCGACGAGCAGTACTTC
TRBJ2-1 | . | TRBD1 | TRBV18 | CASSRPGTGSNEQFF | TGTGCCAGCTCACGCCCCGGGACAGGGAGTAATGAGCAGTTCTTC
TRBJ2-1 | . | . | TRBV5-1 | CASSLDGDFYNEQFF | TGCGCCAGCAGCTTGGACGGGGACTTCTACAATGAGCAGTTCTTC
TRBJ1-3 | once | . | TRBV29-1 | CSVGTLAGNTIYF | TGCAGCGTCGGGACTTTGGCTGGAAACACCATATATTTT
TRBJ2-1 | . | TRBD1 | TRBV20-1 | CSARTGGRNEQFF | TGCAGTGCTAGGACAGGGGGCCGGAATGAGCAGTTCTTC
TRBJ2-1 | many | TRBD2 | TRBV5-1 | CASSSGLAGSNEQFF | TGTGCCAGCAGCTCCGGACTAGCGGGAAGCAATGAGCAGTTCTTC
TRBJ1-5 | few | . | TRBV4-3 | CASSQALSGGANQPQHF | TGCGCCAGCAGCCAAGCTCTGAGTGGGGGCGCGAATCAGCCCCAGCATTTT
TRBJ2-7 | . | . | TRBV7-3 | CASSLIPGEGYEQYF | TGTGCCAGCAGCTTAATACCGGGAGAGGGCTACGAGCAGTACTTC
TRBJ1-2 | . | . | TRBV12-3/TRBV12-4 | CASSLALGLGYTF | TGTGCCAGCAGTTTAGCGTTAGGGCTAGGCTACACCTTC
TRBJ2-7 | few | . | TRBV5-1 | CASSLEAGAREQYF | TGCGCCAGCAGCTTGGAGGCGGGGGCTCGCGAGCAGTACTTC
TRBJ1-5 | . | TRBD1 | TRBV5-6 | CASSRGTGASMPQHF | TGTGCCAGCAGCCGGGGGACAGGGGCGTCGATGCCCCAGCATTTT
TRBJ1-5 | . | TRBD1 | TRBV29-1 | CSITTGAPYSNQPQHF | TGCAGCATAACGACAGGGGCACCTTATAGCAATCAGCCCCAGCATTTT
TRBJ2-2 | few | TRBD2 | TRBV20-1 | CSARTSGSGTGELFF | TGCAGTGCTAGGACTAGCGGGAGCGGGACCGGGGAGCTGTTTTTT
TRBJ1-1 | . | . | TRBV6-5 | CASSYEKGTEAFF | TGTGCCAGCAGTTACGAGAAGGGGACTGAAGCTTTCTTT
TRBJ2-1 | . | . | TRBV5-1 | CASSLGIEWFF | TGCGCCAGCAGCTTGGGGATTGAGTGGTTCTTC
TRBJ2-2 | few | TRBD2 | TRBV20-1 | CSATGTSGGANTGELFF | TGCAGTGCTACCGGGACTAGCGGGGGGGCGAACACCGGGGAGCTGTTTTTT